This T cell receptor (beta chain) was observed in a study of cytomegalovirus exposure and HLA in healthy donors. The wider study: HLA-typed donors were the source of approximately 88 million unique TCRs held in an early data release. Findings and limits, study-wide: Within an earlier analysis, most TCR beta V segments proved productive either about 90% or about 30% of the time. Later findings reportedly placed an Asian-associated ancestry cluster below the roughly 690-donor mean for N-insertions. Presence/absence analyses assumed roughly uniform sequencing depth across donors, which may not hold.

A multiplex PCR was run with 60 Vbeta primers and 13 Jbeta primers. Assay used: immunoSEQ multiplex PCR; TCRdb lists only in-frame clones, some missing. The sample contains around 76,000 clones, more than 60% of which appear only once. Germline lookup yields CDR1 MNHNS and CDR2 SASEGT. Trimming removed 5 bases from V and 2 bases from J, with 15 bases in between. The CDR3 runs to 15 residues. Concerning this clone itself: Its target is not known.

Input material: PBMCs. This chain joins TRBV6-1 and TRBJ1-1, with D unclear. This TCR was sampled from a man aged 35-49 years in good health and CMV-seronegative. CDR3 residues: CASSQNRGLNTEAFF. The CDR3 nucleotides read TGTGCCAGCAGTCAAAATCGAGGCCTCAACACTGAAGCTTTCTTT.